These T cell receptor beta chains were read from a single sample in a study of identical twins. Each CDR3 protein gets one entry after TCRdb re-called the 5' RACE reads with MiXCR. The data contain more than 400,000 distinct CDR3 sequences, roughly 15% of them singletons. This sample was also put to use in a study of yellow fever vaccine responses in identical twins.

The specimen was CD4+ T cells sorted from blood. Receptors were obtained from a woman between 18 and 29 years old in good health. The CDR3 runs from the conserved cysteine through the conserved F or W. Each record gives: D gene, V gene, J gene, CDR3 protein. D genes are given only for firm matches.

-,TRBV4-1,TRBJ1-6,CASSQAGVSPLHF
-,TRBV6-1,TRBJ2-7,CASSELAGSMIHEQYF
TRBD1,TRBV15,TRBJ2-3,CATSRGQGSDTQYF
-,TRBV6-5,TRBJ2-7,CASSYGLKYEQYF
TRBD1,TRBV11-2,TRBJ2-4,CASSRGQALAKNIQYF
-,TRBV11-3,TRBJ2-1,CASSFRVNEQFF
-,TRBV28,TRBJ2-3,CASSYGGLAASTDTQYF
-,TRBV7-9,TRBJ2-1,CASSFTRVHNEQFF
-,TRBV10-3,TRBJ2-3,CAISVGTDTQYF
-,TRBV7-9,TRBJ2-2,CASSFSTRTTNTGELFF